The T cell receptor (beta chain) described here comes from a study of blood T cell repertoires in COVID-19. As for the study in general: Both acute and convalescent COVID-19 samples were obtained from the United States, Italy and Spain. Sources were T cells, B-cell-depleted T cells, or PBMCs; the material itself was cDNA or gDNA.

Generated by immunoSEQ multiplex PCR, the TCRdb table keeps only in-frame clones and is missing some. There are some 34,000 clones in the sample; 75% to 90% occur only once, and 7.3% lies in the top ten. CDR1 and CDR2 from the germline V gene are MNHEY and SMNVEV (reference sequence). The CDR3 is 17 residues long. Trimming removed 4 bases at V and 0 bases at J, with 16 bases between. The V gene is TRBV27, the J gene TRBJ2-1; D perhaps matches TRBD1 (5 bases). Sequences were obtained from peripheral blood. This TCR was recovered from a human donor in a cohort sampled during active COVID-19. The CDR3 here is CASSSRASPSSYNEQFF. In nucleotides, the CDR3 is TGTGCCAGCAGTTCCAGGGCTAGTCCTAGCTCCTACAATGAGCAGTTCTTC.